This T cell receptor (beta chain) was captured in a study of T cell responses to AZD1222 COVID-19 vaccine. With respect to this clone: What it binds is unknown.

Study results and limitations: Regions left unmutated in variants are reportedly the target of nearly half of spike-specific TCRs. At baseline, seropositivity was found in only a handful of AZD1222 recipients.

This CDR3 has 14 amino acids. J gave up 5 bases and V 8 bases, and 8 bases lay outside the gene matches. Germline V gives CDR1 LGHDT, CDR2 YNNKEL (reference sequence). Clones were sequenced by immunoSEQ multiplex PCR, and TCRdb holds only the in-frame ones, with some missing. This sample has around 160,000 clones, with approximately 90% found just once. This specimen consisted of peripheral blood, obtained on day 0 of AZD1222 vaccination. This clonotype was sampled from an adult in good health. The gene calls are TRBV3-1 (or the pseudogene TRBV3-2) and TRBJ2-7; 11 positions match TRBD1. The CDR3 protein is CASRTGTGGDEQYF. Here the CDR3 DNA reads TGTGCCAGCCGAACCGGGACAGGGGGGGACGAGCAGTACTTC.